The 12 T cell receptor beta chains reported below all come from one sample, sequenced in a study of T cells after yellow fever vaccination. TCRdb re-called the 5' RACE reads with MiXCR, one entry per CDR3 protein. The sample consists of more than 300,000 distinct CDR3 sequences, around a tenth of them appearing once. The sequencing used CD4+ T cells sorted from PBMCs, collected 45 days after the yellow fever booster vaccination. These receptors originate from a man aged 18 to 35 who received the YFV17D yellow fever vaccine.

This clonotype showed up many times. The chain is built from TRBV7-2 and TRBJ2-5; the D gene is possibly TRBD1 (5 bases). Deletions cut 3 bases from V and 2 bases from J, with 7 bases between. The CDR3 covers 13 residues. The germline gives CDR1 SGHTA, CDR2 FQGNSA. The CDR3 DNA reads TGTGCCAGCAGCTTCGACAGACAAGAGACCCAGTACTTC. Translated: CASSFDRQETQYF.

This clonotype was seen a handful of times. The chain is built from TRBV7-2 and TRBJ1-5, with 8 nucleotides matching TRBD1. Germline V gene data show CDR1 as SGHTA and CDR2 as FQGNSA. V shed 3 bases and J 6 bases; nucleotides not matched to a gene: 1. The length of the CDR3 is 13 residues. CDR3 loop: CASSFRGPQPQHF. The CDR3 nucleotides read TGTGCCAGCAGCTTCAGGGGGCCTCAGCCCCAGCATTTT.

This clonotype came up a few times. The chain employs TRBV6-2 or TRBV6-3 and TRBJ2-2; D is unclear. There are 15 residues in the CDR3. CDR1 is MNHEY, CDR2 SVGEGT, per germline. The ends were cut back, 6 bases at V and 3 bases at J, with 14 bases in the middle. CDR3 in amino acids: CASSSAAAHTGELFF. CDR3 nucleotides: TGTGCCAGCAGCTCCGCGGCCGCTCACACCGGGGAGCTGTTTTTT.

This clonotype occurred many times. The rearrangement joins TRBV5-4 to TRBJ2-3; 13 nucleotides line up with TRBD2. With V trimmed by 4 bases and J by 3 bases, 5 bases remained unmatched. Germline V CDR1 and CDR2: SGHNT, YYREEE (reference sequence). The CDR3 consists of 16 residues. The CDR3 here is CASSKRTSGGTDTQYF. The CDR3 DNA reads TGTGCCAGCAGCAAACGGACTAGCGGGGGTACAGATACGCAGTATTTT. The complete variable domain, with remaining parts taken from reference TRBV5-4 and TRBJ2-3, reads ETGVTQSPTHLIKTRGQQVTLRCSSQSGHNTVSWYQQALGQGPQFIFQYYREEENGRGNFPPRFSGLQFPNYSSELNVNALELDDSALYLCASSKRTSGGTDTQYFGPGTRLTVL.

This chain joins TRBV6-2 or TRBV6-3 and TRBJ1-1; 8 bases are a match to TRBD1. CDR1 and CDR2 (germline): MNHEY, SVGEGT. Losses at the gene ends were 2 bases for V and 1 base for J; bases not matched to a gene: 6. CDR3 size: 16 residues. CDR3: CASSYLLTGENTEAFF. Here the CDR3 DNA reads TGTGCCAGCAGTTACCTATTGACAGGGGAGAACACTGAAGCTTTCTTT.

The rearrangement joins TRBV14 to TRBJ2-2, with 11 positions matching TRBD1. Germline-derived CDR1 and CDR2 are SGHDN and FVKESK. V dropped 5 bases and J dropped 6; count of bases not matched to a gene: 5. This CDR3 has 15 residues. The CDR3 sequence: CASSTGTGGPGELFF. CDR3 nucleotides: TGTGCCAGCAGCACCGGGACAGGGGGACCCGGGGAGCTGTTTTTT.

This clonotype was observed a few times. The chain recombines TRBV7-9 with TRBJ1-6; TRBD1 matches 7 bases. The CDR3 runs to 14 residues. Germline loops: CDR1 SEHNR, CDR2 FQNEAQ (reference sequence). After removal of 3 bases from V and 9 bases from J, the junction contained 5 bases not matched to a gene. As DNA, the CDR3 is TGTGCCAGCAGCTTCGACAGGGAAGGTTCACCCCTCCACTTT. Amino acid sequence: CASSFDREGSPLHF. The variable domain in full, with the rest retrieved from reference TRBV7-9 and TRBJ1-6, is DTGVSQNPRHKITKRGQNVTFRCDPISEHNRLYWYRQTLGQGPEFLTYFQNEAQLEKSRLLSDRFSAERPKGSFSTLEIQRTEQGDSAMYLCASSFDREGSPLHFGNGTRLTVT.

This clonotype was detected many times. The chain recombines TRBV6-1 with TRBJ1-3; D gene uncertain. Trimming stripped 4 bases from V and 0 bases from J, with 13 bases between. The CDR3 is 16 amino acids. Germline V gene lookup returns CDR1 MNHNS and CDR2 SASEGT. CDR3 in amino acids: CASSVSRTASGNTIYF. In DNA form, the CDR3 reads TGTGCCAGCAGTGTATCCCGGACGGCCTCTGGAAACACCATATATTTT.

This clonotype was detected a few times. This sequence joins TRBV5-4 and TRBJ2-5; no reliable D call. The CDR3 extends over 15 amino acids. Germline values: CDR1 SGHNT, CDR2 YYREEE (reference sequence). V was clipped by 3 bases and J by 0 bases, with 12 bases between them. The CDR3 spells CASSSELENQETQYF. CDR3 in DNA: TGTGCCAGCAGCTCGGAGCTAGAAAACCAAGAGACCCAGTACTTC.

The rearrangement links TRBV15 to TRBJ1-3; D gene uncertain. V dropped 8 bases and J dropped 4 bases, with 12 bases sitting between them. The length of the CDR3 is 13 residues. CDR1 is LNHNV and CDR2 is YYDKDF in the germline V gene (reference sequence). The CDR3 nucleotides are TGTGCCACCGCGCGGGGTGAAGGAAACACCATATATTTT. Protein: CATARGEGNTIYF.

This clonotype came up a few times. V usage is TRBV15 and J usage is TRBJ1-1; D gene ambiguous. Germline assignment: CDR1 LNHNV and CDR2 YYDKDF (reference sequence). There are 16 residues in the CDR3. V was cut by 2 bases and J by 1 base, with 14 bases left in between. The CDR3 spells CATSRLLNAGNTEAFF. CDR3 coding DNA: TGTGCCACCAGCAGACTCCTCAACGCCGGGAACACTGAAGCTTTCTTT. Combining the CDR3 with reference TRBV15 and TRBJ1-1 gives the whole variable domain DAMVIQNPRYQVTQFGKPVTLSCSQTLNHNVMYWYQQKSSQAPKLLFHYYDKDFNNEADTPDNFQSRRPNTSFCFLDIRSPGLGDTAMYLCATSRLLNAGNTEAFFGQGTRLTVV.

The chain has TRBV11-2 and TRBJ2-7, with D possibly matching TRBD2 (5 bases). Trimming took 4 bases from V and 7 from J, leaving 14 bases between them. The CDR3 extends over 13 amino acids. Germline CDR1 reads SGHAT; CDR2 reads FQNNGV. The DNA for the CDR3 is TGTGCCAGCAGCTCGTCCGGGGTGGGAGAGCAGTACGTC. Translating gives CASSSSGVGEQYV.